The sequence of this T cell receptor (beta chain) was determined in a study of blood T cell repertoires in COVID-19. Study as a whole: Some COVID-19 samples were acute and others convalescent; all came from the United States, Italy and Spain. In each case, the material was cDNA or gDNA derived from T cells, B-cell-depleted T cells, or PBMCs.

Trimming pared 3 bases from V and 7 bases from J, leaving 24 bases between. Germline V CDR1 and CDR2: DFQATT, SNEGSKA (reference sequence). The CDR3 spans 17 residues. As originally analysed: Amplifying reference gene primers gave estimates of nucleated cell counts. Sequencing used immunoSEQ multiplex PCR; TCRdb keeps in-frame clones, though not all of them. Clonal size and the V and J genes are those of that table, whereas D and trimming came from the DNA. This table has hundreds of thousands of clones, approximately 90% appearing once. This sequence joins TRBV20-1 and TRBJ2-2; D is perhaps TRBD2 (6 bases). The source of this sequence is a woman aged 25 to 45 who had recovered from COVID-19. Sequencing was performed on peripheral blood. Here the CDR3 reads CSASHPAKGRRGGELFF. The DNA of the CDR3 is TGCAGTGCTAGTCACCCCGCCAAGGGCAGGCGGGGCGGGGAGCTGTTTTTT.